Sequencing of this T cell receptor beta chain was carried out in a study of Ad26.COV2.S vaccination and SARS-CoV-2 variants. Across the study: Doses of Ad26.COV2.S were injected into muscle once or twice, 56 days apart.

The CDR3 totals 17 residues. The germline CDR1 and CDR2 sequences are LNHDA and SQIVND (reference sequence). Losses at the gene ends were 1 base for V and 5 bases for J; bases not matched to a gene: 9. As for treatment: 15 to 20 received Ad26.COV2.S at low or high dose, single or two shots; 5 received placebo; per-sample allocation not given. Each sample was drawn 63 days after the first injection (of vaccine or placebo). SARS-CoV-2 spike from the Wuhan strain was encoded by the vaccine, an Ad26 vector. Clones were read by immunoSEQ multiplex PCR, and TCRdb kept only the in-frame ones, dropping some. In the table there are fewer than 400,000 clones, about 86% of which are singletons.

This material consisted of peripheral blood, taken in a trial of Ad26.COV2.S vaccine versus placebo. This rearrangement joins TRBV19 to TRBJ2-2; 8 positions match TRBD1. The sequence came from a person between 18 and 60 years old who received the Ad26.COV2.S COVID-19 vaccine or a placebo. In nucleotides, the CDR3 is TGTGCCAGTAGTATAGGACAGGGGTGGGAAAAAACCGGGGAGCTGTTTTTT. Translation: CASSIGQGWEKTGELFF.